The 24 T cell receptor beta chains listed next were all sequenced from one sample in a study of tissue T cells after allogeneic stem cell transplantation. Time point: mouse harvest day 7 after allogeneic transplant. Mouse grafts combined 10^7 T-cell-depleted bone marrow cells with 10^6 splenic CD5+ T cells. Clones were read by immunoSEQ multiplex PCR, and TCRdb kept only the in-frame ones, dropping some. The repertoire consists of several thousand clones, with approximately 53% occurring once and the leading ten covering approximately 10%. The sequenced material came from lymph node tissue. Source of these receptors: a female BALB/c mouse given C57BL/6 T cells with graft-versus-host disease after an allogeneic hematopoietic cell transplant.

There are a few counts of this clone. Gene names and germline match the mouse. CDR3 DNA, as far as it was read: TGTGCCAGCAGCTTTCAGGGAGACTCCGACTACACC. Residues: CASSFQGDSDYT. The whole CDR3 reads CASSFQGDSDYTF. This chain connects TRBV3 to TRBJ1-2, with a tentative D call TRBD1 (5 bases). The read ends 1 residue early relative to the CDR3; the germline J gene fills the gap. Germline CDR1 is SNHLY and CDR2 is FYNGKV (reference sequence). The V end lost 3 bases, the J end lost 3 bases, and 8 bases lay between the germline ends. The CDR3 sequence is 13 residues long.

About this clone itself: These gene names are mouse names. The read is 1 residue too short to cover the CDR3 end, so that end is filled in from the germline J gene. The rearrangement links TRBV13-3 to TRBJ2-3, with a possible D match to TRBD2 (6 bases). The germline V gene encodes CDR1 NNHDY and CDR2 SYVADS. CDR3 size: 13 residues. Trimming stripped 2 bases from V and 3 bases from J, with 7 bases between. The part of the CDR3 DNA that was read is TGTGCCAGCAGTGACTGGGGAGCAGAAACGCTGTAT. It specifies CASSDWGAETLY. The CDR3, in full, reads CASSDWGAETLYF.

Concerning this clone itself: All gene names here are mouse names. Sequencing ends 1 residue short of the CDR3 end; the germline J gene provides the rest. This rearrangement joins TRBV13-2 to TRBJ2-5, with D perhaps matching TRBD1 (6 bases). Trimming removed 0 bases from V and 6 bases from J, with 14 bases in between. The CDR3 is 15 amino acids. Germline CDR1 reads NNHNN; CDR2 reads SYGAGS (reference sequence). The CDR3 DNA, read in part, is TGTGCCAGCGGTGATGCAGAGGGGCAGGGGGACACCCAGTAC. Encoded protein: CASGDAEGQGDTQY. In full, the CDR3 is CASGDAEGQGDTQYF.

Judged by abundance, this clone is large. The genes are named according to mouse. The part of the CDR3 DNA that was read is TGTGCAAGCAGCGGCAGGGTTTCCAACGAAAGATTATTT. Translated: CASSGRVSNERLF. The complete CDR3 protein is CASSGRVSNERLFF. The gene calls are TRBV16 and TRBJ1-4, with D perhaps TRBD1 (5 bases). The missing CDR3 end, 1 residue past where the read stops, is filled in from the germline J gene. Trimming stripped 5 bases from V and 0 bases from J, with 7 bases between. Germline CDR1 reads SGHSA; CDR2 reads FRNQAP. The CDR3 length is 14 residues.

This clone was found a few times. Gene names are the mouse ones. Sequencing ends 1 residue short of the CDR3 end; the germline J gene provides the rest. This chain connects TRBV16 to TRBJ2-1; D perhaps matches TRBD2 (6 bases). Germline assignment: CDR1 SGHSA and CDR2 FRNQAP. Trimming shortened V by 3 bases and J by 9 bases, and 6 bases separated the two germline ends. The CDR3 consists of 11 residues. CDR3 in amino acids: CASSLTGEQFF. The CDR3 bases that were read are TGTGCAAGCAGCTTGACTGGTGAGCAGTTC.

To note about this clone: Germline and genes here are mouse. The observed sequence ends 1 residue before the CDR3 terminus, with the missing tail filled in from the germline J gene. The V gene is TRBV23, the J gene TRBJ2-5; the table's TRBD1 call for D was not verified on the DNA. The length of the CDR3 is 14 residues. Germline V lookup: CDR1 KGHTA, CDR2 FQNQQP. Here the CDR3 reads CSSSAPDRGDTQYF. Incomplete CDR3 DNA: TGCTCCAGCAGCGCTCCGGACAGGGGAGACACCCAGTAC.

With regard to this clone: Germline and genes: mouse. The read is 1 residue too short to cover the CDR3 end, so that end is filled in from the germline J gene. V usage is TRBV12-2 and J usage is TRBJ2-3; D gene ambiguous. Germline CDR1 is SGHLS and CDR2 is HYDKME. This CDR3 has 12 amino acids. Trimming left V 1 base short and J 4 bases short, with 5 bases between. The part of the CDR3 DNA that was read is TGTGCCAGCTCTCTGGCAACAGAAACGCTGTAT. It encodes CASSLATETLY. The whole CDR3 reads CASSLATETLYF.

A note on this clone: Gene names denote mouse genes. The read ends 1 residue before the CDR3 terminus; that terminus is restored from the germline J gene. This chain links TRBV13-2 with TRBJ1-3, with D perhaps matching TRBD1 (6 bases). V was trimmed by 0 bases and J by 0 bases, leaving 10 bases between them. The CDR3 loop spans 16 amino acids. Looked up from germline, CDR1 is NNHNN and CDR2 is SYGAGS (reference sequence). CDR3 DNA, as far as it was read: TGTGCCAGCGGTGATGCGGGACAAACTTCTGGAAATACGCTCTAT. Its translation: CASGDAGQTSGNTLY. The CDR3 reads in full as CASGDAGQTSGNTLYF.

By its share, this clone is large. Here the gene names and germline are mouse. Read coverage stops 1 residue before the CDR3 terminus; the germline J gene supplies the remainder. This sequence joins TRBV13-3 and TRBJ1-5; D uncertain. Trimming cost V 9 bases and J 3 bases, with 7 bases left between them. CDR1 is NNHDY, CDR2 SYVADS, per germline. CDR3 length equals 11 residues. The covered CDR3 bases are TGTGCCATCCCGGGCAACCAGGCTCCGCTT. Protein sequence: CAIPGNQAPL. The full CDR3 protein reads CAIPGNQAPLF.

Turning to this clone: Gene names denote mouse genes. CDR3 in amino acids: CASSRATGQLYF. Partial CDR3 DNA: TGTGCTAGCAGTCGCGCCACCGGGCAGCTCTAC. The V gene is TRBV29, the J gene TRBJ2-2; D call uncertain. The read ends 1 residue early relative to the CDR3; the germline J gene fills the gap. From germline, CDR1 is MSHET and CDR2 SYDVDS. V lost 5 bases to trimming and J lost 4 bases, with 5 bases between them. This CDR3 contains 12 residues.

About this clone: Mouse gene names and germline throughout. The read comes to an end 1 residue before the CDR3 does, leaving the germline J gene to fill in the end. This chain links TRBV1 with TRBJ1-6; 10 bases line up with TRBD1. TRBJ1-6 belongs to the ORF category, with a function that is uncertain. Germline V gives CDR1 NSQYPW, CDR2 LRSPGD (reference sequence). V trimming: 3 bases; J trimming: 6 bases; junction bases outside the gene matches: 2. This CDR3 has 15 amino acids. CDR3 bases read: TGCACCTGCAGTGCCCGGGACAGGGGTAATTCGCCCCTCTAC. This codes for CTCSARDRGNSPLY. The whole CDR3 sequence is CTCSARDRGNSPLYF.

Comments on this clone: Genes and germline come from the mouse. Partial CDR3 DNA: TGTGCCAGCAGCCTCGACTGGGGGGATAACCAAGACACCCAGTAC. Protein product: CASSLDWGDNQDTQY. The entire CDR3 reads CASSLDWGDNQDTQYF. The J gene is TRBJ2-5, the V gene TRBV4, with 10 bases lining up with TRBD2. The read gets to within 1 residue of the CDR3 end, and the germline J gene fills in the rest. Per germline, CDR1 LGHDT and CDR2 YNNKQL (reference sequence). This CDR3 has 16 residues. V shed 5 bases and J 0 bases; nucleotides not matched to a gene: 5. The full variable domain, in which reference TRBV4 and TRBJ2-5 provide the parts outside the CDR3, is ETAVFQTPNYHVTQVGNEVSFNCKQTLGHDTMYWYKQDSKKLLKIMFSYNNKQLIVNETVPRRFSPQSSDKAHLNLRIKSVEPEDSAVYLCASSLDWGDNQDTQYFGPGTRLLVL.

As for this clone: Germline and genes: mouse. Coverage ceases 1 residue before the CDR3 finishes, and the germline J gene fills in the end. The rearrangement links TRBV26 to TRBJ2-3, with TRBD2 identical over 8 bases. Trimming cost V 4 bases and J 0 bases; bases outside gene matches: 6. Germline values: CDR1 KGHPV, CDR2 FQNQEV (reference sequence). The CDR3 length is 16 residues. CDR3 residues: CASSPSWGASAETLYF. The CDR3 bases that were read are TGTGCCAGCAGTCCCTCCTGGGGGGCTAGTGCAGAAACGCTGTAT.

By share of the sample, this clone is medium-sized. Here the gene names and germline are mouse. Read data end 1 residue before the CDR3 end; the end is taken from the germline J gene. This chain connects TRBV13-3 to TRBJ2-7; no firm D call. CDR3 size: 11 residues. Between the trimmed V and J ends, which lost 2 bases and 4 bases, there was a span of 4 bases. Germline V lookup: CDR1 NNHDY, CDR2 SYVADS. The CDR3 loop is CASSDHYEQYF. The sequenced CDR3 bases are TGTGCCAGCAGTGACCATTATGAACAGTAC.

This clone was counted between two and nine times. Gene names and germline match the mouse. Incomplete CDR3 DNA: TGTGCCAGCAGTCTGTTCAGAAACTCCGACTACACC. It yields the protein CASSLFRNSDYT. The whole CDR3 region reads CASSLFRNSDYTF. This chain connects TRBV26 to TRBJ1-2; D is unclear. The read comes to an end 1 residue before the CDR3 does, leaving the germline J gene to fill in the end. Per the germline V gene, CDR1 is KGHPV and CDR2 is FQNQEV (reference sequence). Trimming removed 1 base at V and 1 base at J, with 4 bases between. CDR3 length: 13 residues.

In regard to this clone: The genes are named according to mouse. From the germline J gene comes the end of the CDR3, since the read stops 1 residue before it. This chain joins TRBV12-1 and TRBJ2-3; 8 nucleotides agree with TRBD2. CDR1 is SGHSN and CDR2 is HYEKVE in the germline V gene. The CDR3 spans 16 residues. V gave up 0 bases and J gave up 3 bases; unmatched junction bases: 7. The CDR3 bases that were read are TGTGCCAGCTCTCTCGACGGGGGGGCGCTAGCAGAAACGCTGTAT. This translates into CASSLDGGALAETLY. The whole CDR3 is CASSLDGGALAETLYF.

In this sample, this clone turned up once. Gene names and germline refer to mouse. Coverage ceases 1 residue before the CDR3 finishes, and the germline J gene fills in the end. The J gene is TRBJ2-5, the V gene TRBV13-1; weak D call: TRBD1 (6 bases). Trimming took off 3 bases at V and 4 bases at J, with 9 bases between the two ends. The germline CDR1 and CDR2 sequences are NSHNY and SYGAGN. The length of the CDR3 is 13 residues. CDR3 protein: CASSAGDEDTQYF. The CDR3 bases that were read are TGTGCCAGCAGTGCAGGGGATGAAGACACCCAGTAC.

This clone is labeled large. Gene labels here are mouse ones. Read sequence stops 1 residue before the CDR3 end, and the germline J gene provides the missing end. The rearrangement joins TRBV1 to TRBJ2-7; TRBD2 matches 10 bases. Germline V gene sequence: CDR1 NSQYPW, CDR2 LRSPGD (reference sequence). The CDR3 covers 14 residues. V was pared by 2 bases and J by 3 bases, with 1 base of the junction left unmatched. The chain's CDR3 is CTCSALGGRYEQYF. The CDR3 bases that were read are TGCACCTGCAGTGCACTGGGGGGGCGCTATGAACAGTAC.

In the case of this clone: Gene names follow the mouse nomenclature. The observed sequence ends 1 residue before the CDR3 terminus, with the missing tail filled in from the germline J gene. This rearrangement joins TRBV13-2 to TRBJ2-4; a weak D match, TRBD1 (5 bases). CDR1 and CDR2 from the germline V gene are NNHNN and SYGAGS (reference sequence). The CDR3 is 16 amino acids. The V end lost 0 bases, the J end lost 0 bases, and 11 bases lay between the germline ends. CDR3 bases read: TGTGCCAGCGGTGATGCGGCAGGGCCTAGTCAAAACACCTTGTAC. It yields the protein CASGDAAGPSQNTLY. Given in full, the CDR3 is CASGDAAGPSQNTLYF.

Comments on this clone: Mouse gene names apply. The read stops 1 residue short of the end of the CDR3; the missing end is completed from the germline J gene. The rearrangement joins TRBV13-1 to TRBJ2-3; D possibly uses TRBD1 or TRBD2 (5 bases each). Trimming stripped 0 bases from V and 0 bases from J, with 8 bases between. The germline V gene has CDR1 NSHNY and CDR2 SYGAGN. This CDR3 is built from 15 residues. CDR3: CASSDARGSAETLYF. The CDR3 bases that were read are TGTGCCAGCAGTGATGCTCGGGGGAGTGCAGAAACGCTGTAT.

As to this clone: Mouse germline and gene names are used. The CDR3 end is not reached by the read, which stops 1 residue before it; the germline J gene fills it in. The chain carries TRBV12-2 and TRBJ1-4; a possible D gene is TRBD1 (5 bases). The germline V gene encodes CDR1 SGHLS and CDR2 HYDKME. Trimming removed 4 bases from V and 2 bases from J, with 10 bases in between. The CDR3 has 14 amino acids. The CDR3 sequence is CASSPGRSNERLFF. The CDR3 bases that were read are TGTGCCAGCTCCCCGGGACGGTCCAACGAAAGATTATTT.

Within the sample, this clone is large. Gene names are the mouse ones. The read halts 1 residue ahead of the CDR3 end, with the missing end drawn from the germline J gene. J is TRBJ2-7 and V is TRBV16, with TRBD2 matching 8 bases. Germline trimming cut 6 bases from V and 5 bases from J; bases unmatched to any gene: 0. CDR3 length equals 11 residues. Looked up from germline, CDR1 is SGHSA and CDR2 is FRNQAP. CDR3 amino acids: CASRTGDEQYF. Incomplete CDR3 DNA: TGTGCAAGCAGGACTGGGGATGAACAGTAC.

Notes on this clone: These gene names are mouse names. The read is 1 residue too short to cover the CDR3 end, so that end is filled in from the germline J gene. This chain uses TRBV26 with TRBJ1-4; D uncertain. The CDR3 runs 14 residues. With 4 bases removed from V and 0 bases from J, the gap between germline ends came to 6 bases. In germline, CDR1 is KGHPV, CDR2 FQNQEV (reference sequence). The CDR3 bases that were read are TGTGCCAGCAGTCGCATTATTTCCAACGAAAGATTATTT. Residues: CASSRIISNERLF. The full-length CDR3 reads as CASSRIISNERLFF.

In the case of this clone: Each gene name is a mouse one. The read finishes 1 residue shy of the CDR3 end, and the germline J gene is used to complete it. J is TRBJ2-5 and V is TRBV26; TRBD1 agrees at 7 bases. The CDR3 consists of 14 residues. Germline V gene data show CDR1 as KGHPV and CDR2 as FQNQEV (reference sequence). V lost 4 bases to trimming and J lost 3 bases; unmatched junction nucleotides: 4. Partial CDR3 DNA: TGTGCCAGCAGTCCCCGGGACAGACAAGACACCCAGTAC. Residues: CASSPRDRQDTQY. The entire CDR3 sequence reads CASSPRDRQDTQYF. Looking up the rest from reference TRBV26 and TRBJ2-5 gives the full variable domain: NSKVIQTPRYLVKGQGQKAKMRCIPEKGHPVVFWYQQNKNNEFKFLINFQNQEVLQQIDMTEKRFSAECPSNSPCSLEIQSSEAGDSALYLCASSPRDRQDTQYFGPGTRLLVL.